This TCR beta chain is from a study of cytomegalovirus exposure and HLA in healthy donors. Study results and limitations: Testing in vitro showed three CMV-associated chains specific for CMV antigens. A later analysis found first-cohort TCR clusters tended to co-occur in the approximately 110 validation repertoires.

Measured with immunoSEQ multiplex PCR; TCRdb has only the in-frame clones, and not every one. The table lists roughly 180,000 clones, roughly 80% of them singletons, with under 7.5% in the top ten. Comment on this clone: Its antigen remains unknown.

The CDR3 is made up of 14 amino acids. CDR1 SEHNR and CDR2 FQNEAQ come from the germline V gene (reference sequence). J was trimmed by 5 bases and V by 4 bases; bases with no gene match: 4. The sequencing sample was made of PBMCs. This TCR was sampled from a man younger than 35 in good health and CMV-seropositive. The V gene is TRBV7-9, the J gene TRBJ2-7, with TRBD2 matching 11 bases. CDR3 coding DNA: TGTGCCAGCAGCTCCGGGACTAGCGGTGACGAGCAGTACTTC. Translation gives CASSSGTSGDEQYF.